This entry lists 6 T cell receptor beta chains sequenced from one sample in a study of memory CD4+ T cells and cytomegalovirus serostatus. Sequenced by immunoSEQ multiplex PCR; TCRdb stores in-frame clones only, minus some. The table shows 54,000 or so clones, with about 81% occurring only once. The sort gate was single viable CD3+CD4+CD8-CD45RO+ cells for memory CD4+ T cells. Sequenced sample: memory CD4+ T cells from blood. These receptor sequences come from an adult in good health and CMV-seronegative.

The chain is built from TRBV2 and TRBJ2-7; no clear D. Germline V CDR1 and CDR2: SNHLY, FYNNEI. This CDR3 comprises 11 residues. Trimming cost V 8 bases and J 4 bases, with 9 bases left between them. CDR3 protein: CASRPLYEQYF. CDR3 in DNA: TGTGCCAGCCGTCCATTGTACGAGCAGTACTTC.

The gene calls are TRBV28 and TRBJ2-5; D is uncertain. V was clipped by 2 bases and J by 7 bases, with 5 bases between them. The CDR3 has 11 residues. Germline V lookup: CDR1 MDHEN, CDR2 SYDVKM. The CDR3 DNA reads as TGTGCCAGCAGTTTAGTCGGGACCCAGTACTTC. Its protein is CASSLVGTQYF.

In this sample, this clone turned up once. V usage is TRBV7-2 and J usage is TRBJ1-2; 7 nucleotides agree with TRBD1. Germline V CDR1 and CDR2: SGHTA, FQGNSA. The CDR3 totals 15 residues. V shed 5 bases and J 2 bases; nucleotides not matched to a gene: 8. As DNA, the CDR3 is TGTGCCAGCAGCATCGGGACAGCCCCAAACTATGGCTACACCTTC. The encoded protein is CASSIGTAPNYGYTF.

The chain recombines TRBV28 with TRBJ2-2, with 8 nucleotides matching TRBD2. The J segment lost 6 bases and the V segment lost 5 bases, leaving 8 bases of the junction unmatched. CDR1 is MDHEN, CDR2 SYDVKM, per germline. This CDR3 comprises 15 residues. The CDR3 loop reads CASSLSGGSAGELFF. DNA of the CDR3: TGTGCCAGCAGTCTCAGCGGGGGTAGCGCCGGGGAGCTGTTTTTT. Combining the CDR3 with reference TRBV28 and TRBJ2-2 gives the whole variable domain DVKVTQSSRYLVKRTGEKVFLECVQDMDHENMFWYRQDPGLGLRLIYFSYDVKMKEKGDIPEGYSVSREKKERFSLILESASTNQTSMYLCASSLSGGSAGELFFGEGSRLTVL.

The chain combines TRBV29-1 with TRBJ2-7, with 7 bases that match TRBD2. CDR1 is SQVTM, CDR2 ANQGSEA, per germline. This CDR3 has 13 residues. V trimming: 4 bases; J trimming: 3 bases; junction bases outside the gene matches: 6. The CDR3 coding sequence is TGCAGCGTTGGACGCGGGGGAAACTACGAGCAGTACTTC. This gives the protein CSVGRGGNYEQYF.

This chain links TRBV30 with TRBJ1-5; 7 bases fit TRBD1. Germline V gives CDR1 GTSNPN, CDR2 SVGIG (reference sequence). V lost 2 bases and J lost 4; bases outside the gene matches: 8. The CDR3 spans 15 residues. DNA for the CDR3: TGTGCCTGGAGTTCGCTCGCAGGGGGGAATCAGCCCCAGCATTTT. As protein: CAWSSLAGGNQPQHF.